This T cell receptor (beta chain) appears in the sequencing data of a study of T-cell reconstitution after alpha-beta-depleted transplantation in children. Germline assignment: CDR1 PRHDT and CDR2 FYEKMQ (reference sequence). CDR3 length: 16 amino acids. Trimming took 4 bases from V and 0 from J, leaving 13 bases between them. Unique molecular identifiers featured in how the TCRbeta library was prepared. TCRdb reprocessed the PCR reads with MiXCR, giving one entry per CDR3 protein. The sample includes about 900,000 distinct CDR3 sequences, around 30% of them seen just once. Study-level findings and limits: The study traced high day-60 TCRbeta diversity in some patients to surviving recipient T cells and thymic progenitors. Expanded graft clones numbering several hundred reportedly gave rise to alpha-beta T cells about two months after transplant. At one year after transplant, newly produced T cells mostly accounted for T-cell counts and diversity.

Of note for this clonotype: Its antigen is not known.

The genes are TRBV13 and TRBJ2-4, with D possibly matching TRBD1 (5 bases). The receptor was isolated from a boy younger than two who had a stem cell transplant for SCID, so the T cells may come from the graft donor. The sequencing used PBMCs, mostly from graft donor cells, collected 360 days after TCRalphabeta/CD19-depleted stem cell transplant. This chain's CDR3 is CASSSIDSLAKNIQYF. The CDR3 DNA reads TGTGCCAGCAGCTCTATTGACAGTCTAGCCAAAAACATTCAGTACTTC.